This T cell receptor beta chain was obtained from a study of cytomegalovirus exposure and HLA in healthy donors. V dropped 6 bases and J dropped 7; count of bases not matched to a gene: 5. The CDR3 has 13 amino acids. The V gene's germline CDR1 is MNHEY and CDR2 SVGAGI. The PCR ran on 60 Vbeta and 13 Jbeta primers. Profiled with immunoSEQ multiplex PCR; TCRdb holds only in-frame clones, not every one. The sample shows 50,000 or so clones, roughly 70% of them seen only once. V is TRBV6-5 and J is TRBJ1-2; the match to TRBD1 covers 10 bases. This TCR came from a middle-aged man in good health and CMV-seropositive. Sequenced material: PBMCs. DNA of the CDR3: TGTGCCAGCAGGGGGACAGGGGAAGCTGGCTACACCTTC. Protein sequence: CASRGTGEAGYTF.